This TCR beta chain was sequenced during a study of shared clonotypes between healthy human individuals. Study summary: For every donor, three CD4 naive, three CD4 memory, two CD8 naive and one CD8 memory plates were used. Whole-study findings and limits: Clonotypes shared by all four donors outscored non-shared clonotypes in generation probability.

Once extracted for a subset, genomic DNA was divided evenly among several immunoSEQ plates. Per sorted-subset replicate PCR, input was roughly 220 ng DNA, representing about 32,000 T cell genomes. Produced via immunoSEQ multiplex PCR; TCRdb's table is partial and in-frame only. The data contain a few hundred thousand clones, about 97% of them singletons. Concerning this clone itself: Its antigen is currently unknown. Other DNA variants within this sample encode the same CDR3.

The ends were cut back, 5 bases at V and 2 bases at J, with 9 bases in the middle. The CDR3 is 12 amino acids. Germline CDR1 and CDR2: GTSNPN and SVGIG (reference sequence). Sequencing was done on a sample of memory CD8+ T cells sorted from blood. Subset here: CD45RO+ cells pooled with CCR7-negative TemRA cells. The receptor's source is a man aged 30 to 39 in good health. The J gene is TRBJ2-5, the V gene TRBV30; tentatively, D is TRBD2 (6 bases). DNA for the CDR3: TGTGCCTGGTCGGCGGGACAAGAGACCCAGTACTTC. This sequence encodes CAWSAGQETQYF.